This TCR beta chain was identified during a study of shared clonotypes between healthy human individuals (dated by TCRdb to 2019 to 2021). A note on the overall study: A couple of women and a few men aged 18 to 49 years were included in the cohort. For each donor, CD4 naive and CD4 memory were each given three plates, CD8 naive was given two plates, and CD8 memory was given one plate. To estimate repertoire size and how much clonotype sharing occurs between individuals, the study deeply sequenced the blood TCR repertoires of roughly 5 healthy adults. To increase sequencing depth and limit assay-specific biases, different laboratories used diverse techniques to prepare libraries and sequence TCR repertoires. Per donor, leukapheresis produced somewhere between about 0.94 and 9 billion PBMCs. General findings and caveats noted by the study authors: Larger estimated clonotype richness was generally found for naive subsets than for memory subsets. Compared with non-shared clonotypes, clonotypes shared by all four sorted-subset donors had higher generation probabilities. Only blood was sampled, and tissue TCR repertoires likely differ from those in blood. Rarefaction of sorted-subset datasets indicated incomplete sequencing despite the large sequencing depth. Because the study included a small number of donors, the genetic and exposure-history diversity represented was limited. Pairwise subsampling led to the expectation that sequencing depth would affect the degree of clonotype sharing among donors. Sharing across a few donors was observed for 4.5% to 6.5% of naive CD4, 3% to 4% of naive CD8, 2% to 2.5% of memory CD4, and around 0.4% of memory CD8 clonotypes.

Donors were healthy HIV-negative adults with no recently reported acute infections or vaccinations. Every donor was a Caucasian adult residing in Nashville, Tennessee, USA. CD4+ T cells were enriched through magnetic negative selection, after which naive cells were positively selected on CD45RA and the remaining negative fraction served as the memory subset. Blood was obtained by leukapheresis, after which PBMCs were separated by Ficoll-Histopaque density gradient centrifugation and cryopreserved in liquid nitrogen vapor phase. Analytical flow cytometry was used to check the purity and quantity of each magnetically sorted T cell population. Each sorted fraction had its genomic DNA isolated and then quantified by UV absorbance on a Nanodrop 2000c. Note on this clone: Its binding antigen is unknown. No base-level quality is on record; no much larger clone is a single base apart.

Deletion took 5 bases off V and 6 bases off J, with a span of 18 bases between the germline ends. Per the germline V gene, SGHRS is the CDR1 and YFSETQ is the CDR2. The CDR3, from cysteine to phenylalanine, totals 14 residues. The CDR3 DNA has 42 bases and is translated from base 1. TCR CDR3 regions were amplified from genomic DNA by multiplex PCR using the deep immunoSEQ assay. Extracted genomic DNA from each cell subset was spread evenly across all wells of several immunoSEQ 96-well plates, with each plate serving as a replicate. For sorted subsets, roughly 0.2 ug genomic DNA, equal to 30,000 or so T cell genomes, was loaded into each replicate PCR. Purified libraries were measured with a Qubit 3.0 fluorometer, size-checked on a Bioanalyzer 2100, and measured again with the KAPA Library Quantification kit. Each immunoSEQ 96-well plate was sequenced on its own single-read 150-cycle Illumina NextSeq 550 flow cell. The paper's data handling went like this. Because only junctional sequences without quality scores were contained in the immunoSEQ output, filtering matching that applied to full-length reads could not be performed. Sequences were annotated with PyIR, a Python wrapper for IgBLAST v1.9, using IMGT germline references to assign V/J genes and CDR3. Reads were removed for weak V/J assignments (E-value above 1e-6), missing CDR3, stop codons, out-of-frame junctions, or ambiguous translated residues. V3J clonotypes were defined as sequences sharing the same inferred V gene, J gene, and CDR3 amino acid sequence. Percentage overlap between repertoires was computed as shared unique clonotypes divided by the size of the smaller repertoire. Richness of each repertoire was evaluated using RTK rarefaction, the Chao1 estimator, and Recon v2.1 estimates of unobserved clonotypes. Generation probabilities were computed with OLGA for all TCRbeta clonotypes obtained by the gDNA method from a few donors. Not all clones reach the TCRdb copy of this immuneACCESS table, which keeps in-frame sequences only. Checked studies attribute under half of the gap to unresolved V genes and leave the rest unexplained. From that table come the V and J calls and clone size; the DNA was used to work out D and trimming. In this sample the table shows about 1.1 million clones, roughly 74% of which occur a single time. The ten largest clones capture roughly 0.62% of the sample.

The sequence is built from TRBV5-1 and TRBJ2-7; TRBD1 is a weak D gene call, 5 bases matching. The sample was memory CD4+ T cells from PBMCs. This specimen's cell subset or site label, interpreted: CD45RA-negative fraction. This TCR was recovered from a man between 18 and 35 years old in good health. Some clones in this sample may be carry-over from other donors' samples. CDR3 protein: CASREGAASGEQYF. DNA sequence: TGCGCCAGCAGAGAAGGGGCCGCATCGGGCGAGCAGTACTTC.